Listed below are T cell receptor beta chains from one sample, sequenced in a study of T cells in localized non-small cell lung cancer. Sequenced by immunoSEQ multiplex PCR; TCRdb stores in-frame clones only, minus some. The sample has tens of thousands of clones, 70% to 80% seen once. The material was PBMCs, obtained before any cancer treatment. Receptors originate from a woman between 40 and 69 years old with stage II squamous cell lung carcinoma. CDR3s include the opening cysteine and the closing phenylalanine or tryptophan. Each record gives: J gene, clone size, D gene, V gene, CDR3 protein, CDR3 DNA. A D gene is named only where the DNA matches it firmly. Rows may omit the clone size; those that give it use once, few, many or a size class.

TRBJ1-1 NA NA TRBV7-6 CASSFSSQVVGAEAFF TGTGCCAGCAGCTTCTCAAGCCAGGTAGTAGGTGCTGAAGCTTTCTTT
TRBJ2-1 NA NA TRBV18 CASSGQGGNEQFF TGTGCCAGCTCGGGGCAGGGAGGCAATGAGCAGTTCTTC
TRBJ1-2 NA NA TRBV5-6 CASSTLGRSGYGYTF TGTGCCAGCAGCACCCTAGGCCGGTCTGGCTATGGCTACACCTTC
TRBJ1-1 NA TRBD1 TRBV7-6 CASSLQGGNTEAFF TGTGCCAGCAGCTTACAGGGGGGGAACACTGAAGCTTTCTTT
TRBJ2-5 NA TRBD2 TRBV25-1 CATRGGAQETQYF TGTGCCACCCGCGGGGGGGCCCAGGAGACCCAGTACTTC
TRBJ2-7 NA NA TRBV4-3 CASSQRADDSSYEQYF TGCGCCAGCAGCCAACGGGCTGACGACTCCTCCTACGAGCAGTACTTC
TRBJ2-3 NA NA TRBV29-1 CSTAKEGQADTQYF TGCAGCACTGCTAAAGAAGGGCAAGCAGATACGCAGTATTTT
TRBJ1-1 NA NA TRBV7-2 CASSFDLNTEAFF TGTGCCAGCAGCTTTGACCTAAATACTGAAGCTTTCTTT
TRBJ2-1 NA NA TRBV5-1 CASSFEETPYNEQFF TGCGCCAGCAGCTTCGAGGAAACCCCCTACAATGAGCAGTTCTTC
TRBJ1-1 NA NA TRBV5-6 CASSTTRLEAFF TGTGCCAGCAGCACAACCCGGCTAGAGGCTTTCTTT
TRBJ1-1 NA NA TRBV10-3 CATSPPRGEAFF TGTGCCACGAGTCCCCCACGAGGTGAAGCTTTCTTT
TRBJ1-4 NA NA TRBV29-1 CSFQTNEKLFF TGCAGCTTCCAAACTAATGAAAAACTGTTTTTT
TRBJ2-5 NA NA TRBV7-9 CASSFNGETQYF TGTGCCAGCAGCTTCAACGGAGAGACCCAGTACTTC
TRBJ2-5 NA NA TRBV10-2 CASSELDRQETQYF TGCGCCAGCAGTGAGTTGGACAGACAAGAGACCCAGTACTTC
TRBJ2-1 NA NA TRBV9 CASSPEEGLTEQFF TGTGCCAGCAGCCCCGAGGAGGGCCTAACGGAGCAGTTCTTC
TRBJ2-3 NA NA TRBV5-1 CASSRAGGNTDTQYF TGCGCCAGCTCCCGGGCAGGTGGGAACACAGATACGCAGTATTTT
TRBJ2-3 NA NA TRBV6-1 CASSDRGQDSTDTQYF TGTGCCAGCAGTGACCGGGGGCAGGATAGCACAGATACGCAGTATTTT
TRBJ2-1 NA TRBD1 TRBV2 CASSDQGAGDEQFF TGTGCCAGCAGTGATCAGGGGGCAGGCGATGAGCAGTTCTTC
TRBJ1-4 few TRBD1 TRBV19 CASSFGQDEKLFF TGTGCCAGTAGTTTCGGACAGGATGAAAAACTGTTTTTT
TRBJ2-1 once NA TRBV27 CASKEVSLSEQFF TGTGCCAGCAAGGAGGTTAGCCTAAGTGAGCAGTTCTTC
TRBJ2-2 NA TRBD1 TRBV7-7 CASSSDREDTGELFF TGTGCTAGCAGCTCGGACAGGGAGGACACCGGGGAGCTGTTTTTT
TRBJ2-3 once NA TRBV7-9 CASSKGTEADTQYF TGTGCCAGCAGCAAGGGGACGGAGGCAGATACGCAGTATTTT
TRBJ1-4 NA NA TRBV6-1 CASSEAQGTNEKLFF TGTGCCAGCAGTGAAGCCCAGGGAACTAATGAAAAACTGTTTTTT
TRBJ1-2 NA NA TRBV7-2 CASSLRDDYGYTF TGTGCCAGCAGCTTAAGGGATGACTATGGCTACACCTTC
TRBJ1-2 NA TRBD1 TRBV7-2 CASSPQGGSLNYGYTF TGTGCCAGCAGCCCCCAAGGGGGCAGCCTTAACTATGGCTACACCTTC
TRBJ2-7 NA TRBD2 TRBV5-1 CASSLGTSGSHEQYF TGCGCCAGCAGCTTGGGGACTAGCGGGAGCCACGAGCAGTACTTC
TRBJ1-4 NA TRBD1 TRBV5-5 CASSSAPWDRVSTTNEKLFF TGTGCCAGCAGCTCAGCCCCCTGGGACAGGGTCTCCACAACTAATGAAAAACTGTTTTTT
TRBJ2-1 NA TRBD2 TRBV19 CASTKTSGSHEQFF TGTGCCAGTACGAAGACTAGCGGGAGCCATGAGCAGTTCTTC
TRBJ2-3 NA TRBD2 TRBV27 CASSPLAGGPTDTQYF TGTGCCAGCAGTCCCCTAGCGGGAGGCCCCACAGATACGCAGTATTTT
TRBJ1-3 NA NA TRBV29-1 CSVRGSGNTIYF TGCAGCGTTCGGGGTTCTGGAAATACCATATATTTT
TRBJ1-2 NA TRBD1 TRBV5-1 CASRPGTGGFGYTF TGCGCCAGCAGGCCCGGGACAGGGGGCTTTGGCTACACCTTC
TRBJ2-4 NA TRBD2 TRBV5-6 CASSREDTGIQYF TGTGCCAGCAGTCGGGAGGATACCGGCATTCAGTACTTC
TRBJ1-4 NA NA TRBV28 CASSSAGTEKLFF TGTGCCAGCAGTTCGGCCGGGACAGAAAAACTGTTTTTT
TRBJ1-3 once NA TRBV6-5 CASRLSGNTIYF TGTGCCAGCCGGCTCTCTGGAAACACCATATATTTT
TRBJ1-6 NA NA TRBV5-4 CASSLGGLLHF TGTGCCAGCAGCTTGGGTGGTCTCCTCCACTTT
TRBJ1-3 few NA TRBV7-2 CASSLARGATIYF TGTGCCAGCAGCTTAGCGCGGGGGGCCACCATATATTTT
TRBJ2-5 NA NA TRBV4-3 CASSRMWAGRAGQETQYF TGCGCCAGCAGCCGCATGTGGGCTGGTCGGGCTGGTCAAGAGACCCAGTACTTC